Presented here are 27 T cell receptor beta chains from one specimen sequenced in a study of shared clonotypes between healthy human individuals. Repertoires were generated with immunoSEQ multiplex PCR, while TCRdb's copy carries only in-frame clones and drops some. The table has under 600,000 clones, roughly 98% seen once. Naive CD8 cells comprised CD45RO-negative, CCR7-positively selected cells, excluding terminally differentiated effector memory CD45RA+ cells. Input material: naive CD8+ T cells sorted from blood. Receptors originate from a young man in good health.

The sample holds one count of this clone. CDR3 in DNA: TGCAGCGTTTCCCCGGGGGGGTTGGGTGAGCAGTTCTTC. This translates into CSVSPGGLGEQFF. This chain uses TRBV29-1 with TRBJ2-1; TRBD2 matches 8 bases. Per germline, CDR1 SQVTM and CDR2 ANQGSEA. CDR3 length: 13 residues. V lost 5 bases to trimming and J lost 9 bases; unmatched junction nucleotides: 9.

V usage is TRBV6-5 and J usage is TRBJ1-1, with 8 bases identical to TRBD1. With V trimmed by 4 bases and J by 5 bases, 6 bases remained unmatched. The CDR3 is made up of 14 amino acids. Germline CDR1 is MNHEY and CDR2 is SVGAGI. The CDR3 loop reads CASSLQGVGTEAFF. The CDR3 DNA is TGTGCCAGCAGTTTACAGGGGGTTGGGACTGAAGCTTTCTTT.

The chain is built from TRBV7-9 and TRBJ1-2; a possible D gene is TRBD1 (6 bases). This CDR3 region has 15 residues. Germline V gene data show CDR1 as SEHNR and CDR2 as FQNEAQ (reference sequence). The V end lost 6 bases, the J end lost 8 bases, and 22 bases lay between the germline ends. The CDR3 sequence is CASSKGGQSMGGYTF. DNA for the CDR3: TGTGCCAGCAGTAAGGGAGGACAGTCCATGGGAGGCTACACCTTC.

The rearrangement uses TRBV11-2 and TRBJ2-1; perhaps TRBD2 as D (6 bases). The CDR3 has 14 residues. CDR1 is SGHAT, CDR2 FQNNGV, per germline. V lost 5 bases and J 5 bases, leaving 13 bases between the germline ends. In DNA, the CDR3 is TGTGCCAGCAGCCTCCTCCCTAGCGACAATGAGCAGTTCTTC. Protein: CASSLLPSDNEQFF. The entire variable domain, with the rest obtained from reference TRBV11-2 and TRBJ2-1, is as follows: EAGVAQSPRYKIIEKRQSVAFWCNPISGHATLYWYQQILGQGPKLLIQFQNNGVVDDSQLPKDRFSAERLKGVDSTLKIQPAKLEDSAVYLCASSLLPSDNEQFFGPGTRLTVL.

The rearrangement joins TRBV27 to TRBJ2-3; 9 bases agree with TRBD1. CDR3 size: 15 residues. CDR1 MNHEY and CDR2 SMNVEV come from the germline V gene (reference sequence). The trim removed 4 bases at V and 4 bases at J, leaving 6 bases unmatched. The DNA of the CDR3 is TGTGCCAGCAGTTACAGGGGGCAAGGTCCAGATACGCAGTATTTT. It encodes CASSYRGQGPDTQYF.

The chain has TRBV20-1 and TRBJ2-7; no reliable D call. Germline values: CDR1 DFQATT, CDR2 SNEGSKA (reference sequence). V lost 5 bases to trimming and J lost 3 bases, with 8 bases between them. This CDR3 region has 11 residues. As DNA, the CDR3 is TGCAGTGCTGTTGAAAACTACGAGCAGTACTTC. Its protein is CSAVENYEQYF.

This chain links TRBV18 with TRBJ1-1; TRBD1 matches at 8 bases. The junction had 12 bases not matched to a gene; V was cut back by 6 bases and J by 0 bases. The CDR3 is 17 residues long. Germline-derived CDR1 and CDR2 are KGHSH and LQKENI. The CDR3 here is CASSRLTGVGMNTEAFF. The CDR3 region has the DNA TGTGCCAGCTCGCGCCTGACAGGGGTCGGGATGAACACTGAAGCTTTCTTT.

This clone was found once. This same CDR3 is encoded by further DNA sequences in the sample. This sequence joins TRBV27 and TRBJ2-7, with 11 bases matching TRBD2. The germline V gene encodes CDR1 MNHEY and CDR2 SMNVEV (reference sequence). Trimming at V came to 6 bases and at J to 6 bases, leaving 7 bases not matched to a gene. CDR3 length: 14 residues. The CDR3 spells CASRVAGGPGEQYF. CDR3 in DNA: TGTGCCAGCAGAGTAGCGGGAGGGCCAGGCGAGCAGTACTTC.

This chain joins TRBV29-1 and TRBJ2-5; TRBD2 matches 7 bases. Losses at the gene ends were 4 bases for V and 4 bases for J; bases not matched to a gene: 6. The CDR3 extends over 13 amino acids. Germline values: CDR1 SQVTM, CDR2 ANQGSEA. CDR3 nucleotides: TGCAGCGTTGGGGGAGCGGGGCGAGAGACCCAGTACTTC. This codes for CSVGGAGRETQYF.

This clone was seen only once. V usage is TRBV29-1 and J usage is TRBJ2-1; TRBD2 matches 8 bases. CDR3 length: 13 residues. V was clipped by 6 bases and J by 7 bases; unmatched bases: 8. The V gene's germline CDR1 is SQVTM and CDR2 ANQGSEA. The CDR3: CSVLAGKMNEQFF. In nucleotides, the CDR3 is TGCAGCGTATTAGCGGGAAAAATGAATGAGCAGTTCTTC.

Only one count was recorded for this clone. The V call is TRBV27, the J call TRBJ2-7; perhaps TRBD1 as D (6 bases). V was cut by 3 bases and J by 4 bases, with 13 bases left in between. Germline-derived CDR1 and CDR2 are MNHEY and SMNVEV (reference sequence). The CDR3 extends over 14 amino acids. The CDR3 nucleotides are TGTGCCAGCAGTTTTTCTCGGGACACATACGAGCAGTACTTC. Translating gives CASSFSRDTYEQYF.

This chain joins TRBV25-1 and TRBJ2-5; no clear D. Germline V gene data show CDR1 as MGHDK and CDR2 as SYGVNS. The V end was cut by 6 bases, the J end by 4 bases, with 6 bases between. The CDR3 loop spans 11 amino acids. Here the CDR3 DNA reads TGTGCCAGCAGCCCTGCAGAGACCCAGTACTTC. Its translation: CASSPAETQYF.

The chain has TRBV5-1 and TRBJ2-5, with 9 bases identical to TRBD2. Trimming at V came to 0 bases and at J to 5 bases, leaving 11 bases not matched to a gene. CDR1 is SGHRS, CDR2 YFSETQ, per germline. The CDR3 sequence is 17 residues long. CDR3: CASSLGPISGRNETQYF. Written as DNA, the CDR3 is TGCGCCAGCAGCTTGGGTCCAATAAGCGGGAGGAATGAGACCCAGTACTTC.

The rearrangement joins TRBV7-9 to TRBJ1-5; D is unclear. The CDR3 contains 15 residues. Trimming left V 5 bases short and J 2 bases short, with 13 bases between. Germline CDR1 and CDR2: SEHNR and FQNEAQ (reference sequence). CDR3 DNA sequence: TGTGCCAGCAGCCCCGGCAGGACCGGCAATCAGCCCCAGCATTTT. This encodes CASSPGRTGNQPQHF.

V gene TRBV10-3 combines with J gene TRBJ2-2, with 8 nucleotides matching TRBD1. Looked up from germline, CDR1 is ENHRY and CDR2 is SYGVKD. The ends lost 2 bases at V and 7 bases at J; junction bases unmatched: 6. The CDR3 is 15 amino acids. CDR3 residues: CAISEGGQGIGELFF. CDR3 DNA sequence: TGTGCCATCAGTGAGGGAGGACAGGGCATCGGGGAGCTGTTTTTT.

The chain is built from TRBV10-3 and TRBJ2-7; D gene unclear. Germline assignment: CDR1 ENHRY and CDR2 SYGVKD. There are 11 residues in the CDR3. V was shortened by 2 bases and J by 7 bases, with 6 bases between the two germline ends. DNA for the CDR3: TGTGCCATCAGTGAGGGGCGGGAGCAGTACTTC. It yields the protein CAISEGREQYF.

V is TRBV29-1 and J is TRBJ2-5; 11 positions match TRBD1. This CDR3 spans 14 amino acids. Germline values: CDR1 SQVTM, CDR2 ANQGSEA. The junction had 7 bases not matched to a gene; V was cut back by 5 bases and J by 5 bases. This CDR3 reads CSVTGQGAWETQYF. The CDR3 DNA is TGCAGCGTTACCGGACAGGGGGCTTGGGAGACCCAGTACTTC.

The chain links TRBV2 to TRBJ2-5, with D perhaps matching TRBD2 (5 bases). The CDR3 runs 13 residues. Trimming stripped 6 bases from V and 0 bases from J, with 8 bases between. The V gene's germline CDR1 is SNHLY and CDR2 FYNNEI. Written as DNA, the CDR3 is TGTGCCAGCAGACCAGCGGACCAAGAGACCCAGTACTTC. Translated, it gives CASRPADQETQYF.

This rearrangement joins TRBV4-1 to TRBJ2-7; the match to TRBD2 covers 13 bases. The CDR3 spans 19 residues. Germline V lookup: CDR1 MGHRA, CDR2 YSYEKL. The ends lost 0 bases at V and 4 bases at J; junction bases unmatched: 12. As DNA, the CDR3 is TGCGCCAGCAGCCAAGATCCTGCCACTAGCGGGAGGGCCGATTACGAGCAGTACTTC. Residues: CASSQDPATSGRADYEQYF.

CDR3 in amino acids: CASSEGPSGGYNEQFF. For the CDR3, the DNA is TGTGCCAGCAGTGAAGGGCCTAGCGGAGGCTACAATGAGCAGTTCTTC. This rearrangement joins TRBV2 to TRBJ2-1; the match to TRBD2 covers 7 bases. Germline-derived CDR1 and CDR2 are SNHLY and FYNNEI. The junction had 6 bases not matched to a gene; V was cut back by 1 base and J by 3 bases. This CDR3 region has 16 residues.

The V call is TRBV19, the J call TRBJ2-2; no firm D call. Germline assignment: CDR1 LNHDA and CDR2 SQIVND (reference sequence). CDR3 length: 17 amino acids. Trimming took off 0 bases at V and 1 base at J, with 12 bases between the two ends. The CDR3 loop reads CASSIERISMNTGELFF. In nucleotides, the CDR3 is TGTGCCAGTAGTATAGAGCGAATTTCCATGAACACCGGGGAGCTGTTTTTT.

The rearrangement links TRBV29-1 to TRBJ2-2; possible D gene TRBD1, 5 bases. The CDR3 has 13 residues. Germline assignment: CDR1 SQVTM and CDR2 ANQGSEA. V lost 7 bases, J lost 0 bases, and 9 bases lay in between. CDR3: CSGQTANTGELFF. CDR3 DNA sequence: TGCAGCGGACAGACAGCGAACACCGGGGAGCTGTTTTTT.

The CDR3 loop reads CASSPTLRGGFEAFF. Written as DNA, the CDR3 is TGCGCCAGCAGCCCAACGTTAAGAGGGGGGTTTGAAGCTTTCTTT. The V and J genes are TRBV5-1 and TRBJ1-1, with D possibly matching TRBD1 (6 bases). The CDR3 runs 15 residues. Germline CDR1 and CDR2: SGHRS and YFSETQ. V was clipped by 4 bases and J by 7 bases, with 20 bases between them.

For the CDR3, the DNA is TGTGCCAGCAGCTTGGGAATGGACGAGACCCAGTACTTC. Amino acids: CASSLGMDETQYF. This sequence joins TRBV11-3 and TRBJ2-5; D gene unclear. CDR3 length equals 13 residues. Germline CDR1 and CDR2: SGHNT and YENEEA. The V end was cut by 3 bases, the J end by 5 bases, with 10 bases between.

The chain combines TRBV7-6 with TRBJ1-1, with D possibly matching TRBD1 (6 bases). The CDR3 sequence is 17 residues long. The germline gives CDR1 SGHVS, CDR2 FNYEAQ. V lost 0 bases to trimming and J lost 2 bases, with 16 bases between them. CDR3 sequence reads: CASSLAAYTGLNTEAFF. CDR3 nucleotides: TGTGCCAGCAGCTTAGCGGCATATACAGGGCTTAACACTGAAGCTTTCTTT.

V is TRBV4-1 and J is TRBJ1-1, with D possibly TRBD1 on 5 matching bases. Germline V gene lookup returns CDR1 MGHRA and CDR2 YSYEKL. Trimming removed 0 bases at V and 3 bases at J, with 14 bases between. The CDR3 is 16 residues long. CDR3 in amino acids: CASSQDLGRLDTEAFF. CDR3 DNA sequence: TGCGCCAGCAGCCAAGATCTGGGGCGGTTGGACACTGAAGCTTTCTTT.

The rearrangement uses TRBV7-6 and TRBJ2-7, with D unresolved. The CDR3 spans 15 residues. V was cut by 0 bases and J by 0 bases, with 9 bases left in between. The germline V gene has CDR1 SGHVS and CDR2 FNYEAQ. The CDR3 DNA sequence: TGTGCCAGCAGCTTAGCGGGCCCAGACTCCTACGAGCAGTACTTC. Translating gives CASSLAGPDSYEQYF. The variable domain in full, with the rest retrieved from reference TRBV7-6 and TRBJ2-7, is GAGVSQSPRYKVTKRGQDVALRCDPISGHVSLYWYRQALGQGPEFLTYFNYEAQQDKSGLPNDRFSAERPEGSISTLTIQRTEQRDSAMYRCASSLAGPDSYEQYFGPGTRLTVT.